This T cell receptor beta chain is drawn from a study of T cell responses to AZD1222 COVID-19 vaccine. Notes on the study in general: Baseline seropositives among AZD1222 recipients totaled only six or seven. Donors, mostly white British, included more females; clonal diversity was possibly underestimated. None of the repertoires were sampled until the peak T cell response had passed.

Here immunoSEQ multiplex PCR was the method, and the copy in TCRdb shows in-frame clones only, minus some. The sample holds over 150,000 clones, about nine tenths seen once. Germline trimming cut 5 bases from V and 4 bases from J; bases unmatched to any gene: 9. The CDR3 runs to 14 residues. Germline V gene lookup returns CDR1 SGDLS and CDR2 YYNGEE. Details on this clone: Its antigen is not identified.

Sequencing used peripheral blood, obtained on day 0 of AZD1222 vaccination. The chain carries TRBV9 and TRBJ2-7; 7 bases match TRBD2. The source of this sequence is an adult in good health. CDR3 nucleotide sequence: TGTGCCAGCAGTTATGGACTAGAGAGTTACGAGCAGTACTTC. The encoded protein is CASSYGLESYEQYF. Variable domain in full (rest from reference TRBV9 and TRBJ2-7): DSGVTQTPKHLITATGQRVTLRCSPRSGDLSVYWYQQSLDQGLQFLIQYYNGEERAKGNILERFSAQQFPDLHSELNLSSLELGDSALYFCASSYGLESYEQYFGPGTRLTVT.